This T cell receptor beta chain is drawn from a study of blood T cell repertoires in COVID-19. V trimming: 3 bases; J trimming: 3 bases; junction bases outside the gene matches: 11. This CDR3 spans 18 amino acids. Germline CDR1 MNHEY, CDR2 SVGEGT. Only in-frame clones appear in the TCRdb table, and some are missing; sequencing was by immunoSEQ multiplex PCR. The sample yields a few hundred thousand clones, roughly 84% seen once. This clone has only a few counts. This clonotype originated in a person between 65 and 80 years old with COVID-19, enrolled during active disease. The sample consisted of peripheral blood. The chain couples TRBV6-2 or TRBV6-3 to TRBJ1-1; TRBD1 agrees at 12 bases. The CDR3 DNA sequence: TGTGCCAGCAGTTATCCTGGGGACAGGGGGCGTCGGGACACTGAAGCTTTCTTT. Translating it yields CASSYPGDRGRRDTEAFF.